Sequencing of this TCR beta chain was carried out in a study of T cells after posttransplantation cyclophosphamide. Cells defined as naive were viable CD3+CD4+ or CD3+CD8+ and CCR7+CD45RA+CD45RO-CD95-CD27+CD28+. CDR1 is SGHKS, CDR2 YYEKEE, per germline (reference sequence). This CDR3 spans 16 amino acids. V shed 0 bases, J shed 2 bases, and the junction held 8 bases outside the gene matches. Here immunoSEQ multiplex PCR was the method, and the copy in TCRdb shows in-frame clones only, minus some. The sample has about 10,000 clones, more than 95% seen once. Sequences were obtained from naive CD4+ T cells sorted from PBMCs. This receptor was obtained from a woman aged 60 to 75 in good health, CMV-negative, and a related stem cell transplant donor. The chain carries TRBV5-5 and TRBJ2-7; TRBD2 aligns across 7 bases. The DNA of the CDR3 is TGTGCCAGCAGCTTGGCCCTTTCTGGGGGGGCCTACGAGCAGTACGTC. Its protein is CASSLALSGGAYEQYV.